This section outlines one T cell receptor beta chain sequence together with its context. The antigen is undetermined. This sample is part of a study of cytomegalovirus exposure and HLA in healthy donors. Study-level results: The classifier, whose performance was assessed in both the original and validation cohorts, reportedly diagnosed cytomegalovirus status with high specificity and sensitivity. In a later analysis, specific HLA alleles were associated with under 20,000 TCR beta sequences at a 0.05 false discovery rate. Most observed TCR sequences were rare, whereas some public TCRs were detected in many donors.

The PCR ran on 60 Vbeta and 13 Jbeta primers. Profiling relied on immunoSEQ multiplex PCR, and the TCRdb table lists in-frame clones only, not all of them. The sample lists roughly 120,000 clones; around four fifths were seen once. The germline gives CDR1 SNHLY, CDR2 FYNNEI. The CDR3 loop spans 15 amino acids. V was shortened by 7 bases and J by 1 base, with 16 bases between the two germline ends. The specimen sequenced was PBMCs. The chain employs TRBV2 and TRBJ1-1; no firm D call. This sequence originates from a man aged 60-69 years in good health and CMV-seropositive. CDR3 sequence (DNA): TGTGCCAGCAATCGAGGGCGGGCTACGAACACTGAAGCTTTCTTT. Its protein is CASNRGRATNTEAFF.